The 3 T cell receptor beta chains presented below share a single source sample, sequenced in a study of blood T cell repertoires in COVID-19. Sequencing used immunoSEQ multiplex PCR; TCRdb keeps in-frame clones, though not all of them. The table shows under 85,000 clones, with about four fifths occurring only once. What was sequenced was peripheral blood. All receptors come from a man over 45 with acute or convalescent COVID-19.

The rearrangement links TRBV6-5 to TRBJ1-1; D ambiguous. The CDR3 has 12 residues. Germline V lookup: CDR1 MNHEY, CDR2 SVGAGI. Trimming removed 7 bases at V and 11 bases at J, with 17 bases between. For the CDR3, the DNA is TGTGCCAGCACTGTCAATGGGTTGGAGGCTTTCTTT. Translation: CASTVNGLEAFF.

This clone was counted between two and nine times. J is TRBJ2-5 and V is TRBV28, with unresolved D. The ends were cut back, 3 bases at V and 1 base at J, with 9 bases in the middle. Germline V CDR1 and CDR2: MDHEN, SYDVKM. CDR3 length equals 14 residues. The CDR3 spells CASSFSETQETQYF. The CDR3 DNA is TGTGCCAGCAGTTTCAGCGAGACCCAAGAGACCCAGTACTTC. Variable domain in full (rest from reference TRBV28 and TRBJ2-5): DVKVTQSSRYLVKRTGEKVFLECVQDMDHENMFWYRQDPGLGLRLIYFSYDVKMKEKGDIPEGYSVSREKKERFSLILESASTNQTSMYLCASSFSETQETQYFGPGTRLLVL.

The rearrangement uses TRBV6-5 and TRBJ1-3; 7 bases are shared with TRBD1. V dropped 4 bases and J dropped 2; count of bases not matched to a gene: 8. CDR3 length: 16 residues. Germline assignment: CDR1 MNHEY and CDR2 SVGAGI. The CDR3, as DNA: TGTGCCAGCAGTTCCGCGACAGGGCCGGCTGGAAACACCATATATTTT. This gives the protein CASSSATGPAGNTIYF.